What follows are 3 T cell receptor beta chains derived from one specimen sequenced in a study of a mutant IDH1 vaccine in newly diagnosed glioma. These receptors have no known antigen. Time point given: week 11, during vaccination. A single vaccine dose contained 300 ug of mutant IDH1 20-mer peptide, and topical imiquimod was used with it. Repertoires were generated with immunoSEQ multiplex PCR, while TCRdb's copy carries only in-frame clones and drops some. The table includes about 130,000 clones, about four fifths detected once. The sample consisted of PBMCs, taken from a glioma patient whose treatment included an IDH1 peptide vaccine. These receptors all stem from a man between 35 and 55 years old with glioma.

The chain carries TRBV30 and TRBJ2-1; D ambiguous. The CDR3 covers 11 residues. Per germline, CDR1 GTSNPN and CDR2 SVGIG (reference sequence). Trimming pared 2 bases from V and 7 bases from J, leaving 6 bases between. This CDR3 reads CAWSPTNEQFF. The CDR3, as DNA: TGTGCCTGGAGTCCTACGAATGAGCAGTTCTTC.

CDR3 region: CASSGGQGRTEAFF. In nucleotides, the CDR3 is TGCGCCAGCAGCGGGGGACAGGGCCGAACTGAAGCTTTCTTT. The V call is TRBV5-1, the J call TRBJ1-1; 9 bases fit TRBD1. Trimming cost V 4 bases and J 5 bases; bases outside gene matches: 6. CDR3 length equals 14 residues. Germline V CDR1 and CDR2: SGHRS, YFSETQ. Full variable domain (rest looked up from reference TRBV5-1 and TRBJ1-1): KAGVTQTPRYLIKTRGQQVTLSCSPISGHRSVSWYQQTPGQGLQFLFEYFSETQRNKGNFPGRFSGRQFSNSRSEMNVSTLELGDSALYLCASSGGQGRTEAFFGQGTRLTVV.

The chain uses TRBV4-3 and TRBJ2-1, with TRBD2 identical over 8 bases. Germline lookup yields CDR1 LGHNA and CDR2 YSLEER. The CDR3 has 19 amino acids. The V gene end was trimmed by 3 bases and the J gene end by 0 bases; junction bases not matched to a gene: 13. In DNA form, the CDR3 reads TGCGCCAGCAGCCAGGCCCAGGGCGGGGGGTTGAGCTCCTACAATGAGCAGTTCTTC. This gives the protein CASSQAQGGGLSSYNEQFF.